The clone carrying this TCR beta chain came up a few times. Its specificity is not known. Among the hyperthyroidism patients, all were newly diagnosed, aged 18 to 65, with under 2 months' duration. Lactation, pregnancy, uncontrolled infections and other autoimmune diseases were all grounds for excluding patients. These data come from a study of Graves' ophthalmopathy and Graves' hyperthyroidism. Study conclusions and caveats: Blood repertoires reportedly contained most expanded thyroid clonotypes above 0.001 frequency.

This CDR3 has 16 amino acids. CDR1 is LGHDT and CDR2 is YNNKEL in the germline V gene (reference sequence). Trimming stripped 1 base from V and 4 bases from J, with 16 bases between. RNA transcripts provided the template for amplifying TCR beta CDR3 regions. First-round RT-PCR employed HTBI primers, with a second-round multiplex PCR after it. TCRdb re-analysed the multiplex PCR reads in MiXCR, keeping a single row per CDR3 protein. This sample carries 300,000 to 500,000 distinct CDR3 sequences, approximately 15% of them seen once, and the ten largest clones take 7%. This clonotype originated in a woman aged 18-30 years with stable Graves' hyperthyroidism. This chain connects TRBV3-1 to TRBJ1-2; D might be TRBD1 (5 bases). The sequenced sample consisted of peripheral blood. The CDR3 here is CASSQAQGTDGYGYTF. DNA of the CDR3: TGTGCCAGCAGCCAAGCCCAGGGCACAGACGGCTATGGCTACACCTTC.